The 27 T cell receptor beta chains in this list originate from one sample, sequenced in a study of blood T cell repertoires in COVID-19. Sequencing used immunoSEQ multiplex PCR; TCRdb keeps in-frame clones, though not all of them. Of around 260,000 clones in the sample, around nine tenths were seen once. What was sequenced was peripheral blood. Receptors were obtained from a woman aged 40-49 years who had recovered from COVID-19.

CDR3 residues: CASSYLWTESNQPQHF. Written as DNA, the CDR3 is TGTGCCAGCAGTTACTTATGGACAGAGAGCAATCAGCCCCAGCATTTT. The rearrangement joins TRBV6-2 or TRBV6-3 to TRBJ1-5; D is perhaps TRBD1 (6 bases). Germline V lookup: CDR1 MNHEY, CDR2 SVGEGT. There are 16 residues in the CDR3. The germline V and J ends were trimmed by 1 base and 1 base, with 11 bases remaining between them.

The J gene is TRBJ2-7, the V gene TRBV25-1; 14 nucleotides match TRBD2. Trimming took 1 base from V and 0 from J; bases not matched to a gene: 5. In germline, CDR1 is MGHDK, CDR2 SYGVNS. This CDR3 spans 18 amino acids. The CDR3 reads CASSESGLAGAHSYEQYF. CDR3 in DNA: TGTGCCAGCAGTGAATCGGGACTAGCGGGGGCGCACTCCTACGAGCAGTACTTC.

The CDR3 here is CASTPGAGGRSYNSPLHF. CDR3 DNA: TGTGCCAGTACCCCGGGGGCAGGGGGACGCTCCTATAATTCACCCCTCCACTTT. The rearrangement uses TRBV19 and TRBJ1-6; 7 nucleotides align to TRBD1. V shed 7 bases and J 0 bases; nucleotides not matched to a gene: 12. CDR3 size: 18 residues. From germline, CDR1 is LNHDA and CDR2 SQIVND (reference sequence).

This clone appeared a few times. This chain links TRBV7-8 with TRBJ2-7, with D unresolved. Germline-derived CDR1 and CDR2 are SGHVS and FQNEAQ. With 4 bases removed from V and 2 bases from J, the gap between germline ends came to 3 bases. The CDR3 totals 11 residues. As DNA, the CDR3 is TGTGCCAGCAGCTCCACCTACGAGCAGTACTTC. Encoded protein: CASSSTYEQYF. Filled out from reference TRBV7-8 and TRBJ2-7, the complete variable domain reads GAGVSQSPRYKVAKRGQDVALRCDPISGHVSLFWYQQALGQGPEFLTYFQNEAQLDKSGLPSDRFFAERPEGSVSTLKIQRTQQEDSAVYLCASSSTYEQYFGPGTRLTVT.

This clone has only one observation. The rearrangement links TRBV7-6 to TRBJ2-2, with TRBD1 matching over 9 bases. The germline V gene encodes CDR1 SGHVS and CDR2 FNYEAQ. This CDR3 has 14 residues. V trimming: 4 bases; J trimming: 6 bases; junction bases outside the gene matches: 3. The CDR3 DNA reads TGTGCCAGCAGCTCCGGGACAGGGCCCGGGGAGCTGTTTTTT. It specifies CASSSGTGPGELFF.

Regarding this clone: The identical CDR3 is also encoded by other nucleotide sequences in the sample. The chain joins TRBV5-1 to TRBJ1-3; D ambiguous. Germline V gene lookup returns CDR1 SGHRS and CDR2 YFSETQ. Trimming left V 0 bases short and J 4 bases short, with 8 bases between. The CDR3 contains 14 residues. The CDR3, as DNA: TGCGCCAGCAGCTTGGTGGCAGGCGGAAACACCATATATTTT. Encoded protein: CASSLVAGGNTIYF. Together with reference TRBV5-1 and TRBJ1-3, the CDR3 gives the full variable domain: KAGVTQTPRYLIKTRGQQVTLSCSPISGHRSVSWYQQTPGQGLQFLFEYFSETQRNKGNFPGRFSGRQFSNSRSEMNVSTLELGDSALYLCASSLVAGGNTIYFGEGSWLTVV.

The chain couples TRBV4-1 to TRBJ2-1; 10 bases align to TRBD2. V shed 4 bases and J 1 base; nucleotides not matched to a gene: 19. The V gene's germline CDR1 is MGHRA and CDR2 YSYEKL. CDR3 size: 21 residues. Here the CDR3 reads CASSRVLRTSGAGPSYNEQFF. The CDR3 region has the DNA TGCGCCAGCAGCCGGGTACTTAGGACTAGCGGAGCCGGACCATCCTACAATGAGCAGTTCTTC.

This clone was recorded only once. The chain joins TRBV5-1 to TRBJ1-3, with a tentative D call TRBD1 (6 bases). The CDR3 extends over 16 amino acids. V lost 0 bases and J 0 bases, leaving 10 bases between the germline ends. CDR1 and CDR2 (germline): SGHRS, YFSETQ. CDR3 loop: CASSLAGDLSGNTIYF. CDR3 nucleotide sequence: TGCGCCAGCAGCTTGGCAGGGGATCTCTCTGGAAACACCATATATTTT. Based on the CDR3 plus reference TRBV5-1 and TRBJ1-3, the full variable domain is KAGVTQTPRYLIKTRGQQVTLSCSPISGHRSVSWYQQTPGQGLQFLFEYFSETQRNKGNFPGRFSGRQFSNSRSEMNVSTLELGDSALYLCASSLAGDLSGNTIYFGEGSWLTVV.

The chain employs TRBV5-6 and TRBJ1-3, with no clear D. Germline values: CDR1 SGHDT, CDR2 YYEEEE. The CDR3 has 14 residues. V shed 4 bases and J shed 2 bases, with 10 bases lying between them. The DNA of the CDR3 is TGTGCCAGCAGCGCCGCCGGGGCTGGAAACACCATATATTTT. Protein sequence: CASSAAGAGNTIYF.

This chain links TRBV5-1 with TRBJ2-3, with D unclear. V dropped 0 bases and J dropped 2 bases, with 10 bases sitting between them. Germline-derived CDR1 and CDR2 are SGHRS and YFSETQ. The CDR3 extends over 15 amino acids. This chain's CDR3 is CASSLAVRNTDTQYF. As DNA, the CDR3 is TGCGCCAGCAGCTTGGCGGTGAGAAACACAGATACGCAGTATTTT.

The chain links TRBV30 to TRBJ1-4, with 9 positions matching TRBD1. This CDR3 has 15 residues. CDR1 is GTSNPN, CDR2 SVGIG, per germline (reference sequence). Germline trimming cut 2 bases from V and 4 bases from J; bases unmatched to any gene: 5. In nucleotides, the CDR3 is TGTGCCTGGAGTCAGTGGGGACAGGGTAATGAAAAACTGTTTTTT. This encodes CAWSQWGQGNEKLFF.

The rearrangement uses TRBV5-1 and TRBJ2-7; possibly TRBD1 for D (6 bases). The CDR3 has 15 amino acids. V lost 0 bases and J 9 bases, leaving 19 bases between the germline ends. CDR1 and CDR2 (germline): SGHRS, YFSETQ. CDR3 region: CASSLAGPAEGVQYF. CDR3 DNA: TGCGCCAGCAGCTTGGCGGGCCCAGCCGAGGGGGTGCAGTACTTC.

V and J are TRBV6-5 and TRBJ1-6; a weak D match, TRBD1 (6 bases). Germline assignment: CDR1 MNHEY and CDR2 SVGAGI. This CDR3 comprises 13 residues. The V gene lost 4 bases and the J gene lost 11 bases, with 12 bases spanning the gap. As DNA, the CDR3 is TGTGCCAGCAGTTCGGGGGGCATGGCACCCCTCCACTTT. This translates into CASSSGGMAPLHF.

This clone came up once. The chain has TRBV7-6 and TRBJ2-5; 15 positions agree with TRBD2. Germline trimming cut 5 bases from V and 5 bases from J; bases unmatched to any gene: 9. CDR3 length: 17 amino acids. The germline V gene has CDR1 SGHVS and CDR2 FNYEAQ. CDR3 DNA sequence: TGTGCCAGCAGCGACGGGACTAGCGGGAGGCGTGGGGAGACCCAGTACTTC. Translated: CASSDGTSGRRGETQYF.

The chain couples TRBV2 to TRBJ2-3; TRBD2 matches at 9 bases. The CDR3 spans 15 residues. The germline CDR1 and CDR2 sequences are SNHLY and FYNNEI. The V gene end was trimmed by 6 bases and the J gene end by 1 base; junction bases not matched to a gene: 5. The CDR3 spells CASSTRTSGTDTQYF. In DNA form, the CDR3 reads TGTGCCAGCAGCACCCGGACTAGCGGCACAGATACGCAGTATTTT. Looking up the rest from reference TRBV2 and TRBJ2-3 gives the full variable domain: EPEVTQTPSHQVTQMGQEVILRCVPISNHLYFYWYRQILGQKVEFLVSFYNNEISEKSEIFDDQFSVERPDGSNFTLKIRSTKLEDSAMYFCASSTRTSGTDTQYFGPGTRLTVL.

The chain recombines TRBV28 with TRBJ2-3; 8 nucleotides agree with TRBD2. CDR1 and CDR2 (germline): MDHEN, SYDVKM. The CDR3 spans 12 residues. The CDR3: CAAGGSSDTQYF. In nucleotides, the CDR3 is TGTGCTGCGGGGGGCTCATCAGATACGCAGTATTTT.

The rearrangement links TRBV27 to TRBJ2-5; no firm D call. The CDR3 has 14 amino acids. V lost 2 bases, J lost 0 bases, and 7 bases lay in between. In germline, CDR1 is MNHEY, CDR2 SMNVEV (reference sequence). This CDR3 is CASSLGRHQETQYF. The CDR3 bases are TGTGCCAGCAGTTTAGGGCGACACCAAGAGACCCAGTACTTC.

The V gene is TRBV19, the J gene TRBJ2-7; D possibly corresponds to TRBD1 (6 bases). CDR3 length: 13 residues. Germline CDR1 and CDR2: LNHDA and SQIVND (reference sequence). Trimming removed 5 bases at V and 3 bases at J, with 11 bases between. Here the CDR3 DNA reads TGTGCCAGTAGTGGAAGGACAGTCTACGAGCAGTACTTC. It specifies CASSGRTVYEQYF.

V and J are TRBV18 and TRBJ2-3, with 8 bases fitting TRBD2. The CDR3 runs 15 residues. The V segment lost 4 bases and the J segment 8 bases; nucleotides outside the gene matches: 11. Germline V gives CDR1 KGHSH, CDR2 LQKENI. The DNA for the CDR3 is TGTGCCAGCTCACGCACAGCGGGAGAAGGTGCTACGCAGTATTTT. Amino acid sequence: CASSRTAGEGATQYF.

CDR3 sequence reads: CASSLYTAAYNEQFF. As DNA, the CDR3 is TGTGCCAGCAGCTTGTACACAGCCGCATACAATGAGCAGTTCTTC. The V and J genes are TRBV5-8 and TRBJ2-1; no definite D call. Germline V lookup: CDR1 SGHTS, CDR2 YDEGEE. V was pared by 1 base and J by 4 bases, with 12 bases between. This CDR3 has 15 amino acids.

CDR3 loop: CASSQEPPWGLNLDTEAFF. CDR3 DNA: TGTGCCAGCAGCCAAGAGCCCCCGTGGGGGCTAAATCTCGACACTGAAGCTTTCTTT. This chain joins TRBV3-1 (or the pseudogene TRBV3-2) and TRBJ1-1; D may be TRBD1 (6 bases). The CDR3 is made up of 19 amino acids. The ends were cut back, 0 bases at V and 3 bases at J, with 23 bases in the middle. Germline V gives CDR1 LGHDT, CDR2 YNNKEL (reference sequence).

The gene calls are TRBV3-1 (or the pseudogene TRBV3-2) and TRBJ2-5; TRBD2 is a possible D gene (7 bases). Per germline, CDR1 LGHDT and CDR2 YNNKEL (reference sequence). The CDR3 runs 16 residues. V shed 0 bases and J shed 2 bases, with 13 bases lying between them. The CDR3 bases are TGTGCCAGCAGCCAAGATCGGGGGGCGGTTCAAGAGACCCAGTACTTC. It specifies CASSQDRGAVQETQYF.

The rearrangement uses TRBV30 and TRBJ1-1; 7 bases fit TRBD1. This CDR3 has 11 amino acids. The V segment lost 5 bases and the J segment 7 bases; nucleotides outside the gene matches: 4. CDR1 is GTSNPN and CDR2 is SVGIG in the germline V gene (reference sequence). The CDR3 sequence: CAWGGQREAFF. The CDR3 DNA reads TGTGCCTGGGGGGGACAGCGTGAAGCTTTCTTT.

The J gene is TRBJ2-6, the V gene TRBV5-4; TRBD1 might be the D (6 bases). V lost 4 bases, J lost 6 bases, and 20 bases lay in between. Germline V gene lookup returns CDR1 SGHNT and CDR2 YYREEE (reference sequence). The CDR3 has 17 amino acids. CDR3 nucleotide sequence: TGTGCCAGCAGCCCGGGGACACCCGGTAGTGAGGCCAACGTCCTGACTTTC. Protein sequence: CASSPGTPGSEANVLTF.

V and J are TRBV19 and TRBJ2-2, with 9 bases matching TRBD1. CDR1 LNHDA and CDR2 SQIVND come from the germline V gene (reference sequence). This CDR3 comprises 14 residues. J gave up 6 bases and V 5 bases, and 4 bases lay outside the gene matches. DNA for the CDR3: TGTGCCAGTAGTCGGGACAGGGTGGCCGGGGAGCTGTTTTTT. Protein sequence: CASSRDRVAGELFF.

The chain has TRBV5-4 and TRBJ2-2; D may be TRBD2 (7 bases). The CDR3 runs to 14 residues. The V end was cut by 5 bases, the J end by 6 bases, with 14 bases between. The germline V gene encodes CDR1 SGHNT and CDR2 YYREEE (reference sequence). CDR3 sequence (DNA): TGTGCCAGCAGGAGGTCGGGGGGCCCCGGGGAGCTGTTTTTT. Amino acids: CASRRSGGPGELFF.

The V gene is TRBV7-9, the J gene TRBJ2-1, with TRBD1 matching over 11 bases. Per the germline V gene, CDR1 is SEHNR and CDR2 is FQNEAQ (reference sequence). V shed 5 bases and J 2 bases; nucleotides not matched to a gene: 5. The CDR3 spans 16 residues. The CDR3 coding sequence is TGTGCCAGCAGCGCCCGGACAGGGGGCGCCTACAATGAGCAGTTCTTC. Its translation: CASSARTGGAYNEQFF.